These T cell receptor beta chains were read from a single sample in a study of blood T cell repertoires in COVID-19. Libraries were prepared by immunoSEQ multiplex PCR; TCRdb keeps only in-frame clonotypes and omits some of them. This table holds roughly 27,000 clones, roughly 71% found once. The sample comprised peripheral blood. These TCRs come from a man older than 75 with active or convalescent COVID-19. The CDR3 runs from the conserved cysteine through the conserved F or W. A D gene is named only where the DNA matches it firmly. Some rows have no size entry. The others give once, few or many, or a class for an expanded clone.

J gene | clone size | V gene | D gene | CDR3 protein | CDR3 DNA
TRBJ1-2 | . | TRBV21-1 | . | CASSKRGSYGYTF | TGTGCCAGCAGCAAGCGCGGAAGCTATGGCTACACCTTC
TRBJ1-1 | . | TRBV10-3 | . | CAIQAANTEAFF | TGTGCCATACAGGCAGCAAACACTGAAGCTTTCTTT
TRBJ2-7 | . | TRBV18 | . | CASSPLTGTALSYEQYF | TGTGCCAGCTCACCACTCACCGGAACAGCTCTTTCCTACGAGCAGTACTTC
TRBJ2-2 | few | TRBV19 | . | CASRVRDSNTGELFF | TGTGCCAGTAGGGTAAGGGACTCCAACACCGGGGAGCTGTTTTTT
TRBJ1-2 | . | TRBV7-9 | . | CASGAYSHYGYTF | TGTGCCAGCGGAGCTTATAGTCACTATGGCTACACCTTC
TRBJ2-7 | . | TRBV4-1 | TRBD1 | CASSHRGQGIFLEEQYF | TGCGCCAGCAGCCACCGCGGACAGGGTATATTCTTGGAGGAGCAGTACTTC
TRBJ1-2 | . | TRBV7-9 | TRBD1 | CASSPGTGPYGYTF | TGTGCCAGCAGCCCCGGGACAGGCCCCTATGGCTACACCTTC
TRBJ2-7 | . | TRBV2 | TRBD1 | CASSQQGVRYEQYF | TGTGCCAGCAGTCAACAGGGGGTACGGTACGAGCAGTACTTC
TRBJ2-2 | few | TRBV4-1 | . | CASSPRLDTGELFF | TGCGCCAGCAGCCCGAGACTAGACACCGGGGAGCTGTTTTTT
TRBJ2-4 | . | TRBV9 | . | CASSLGTVSENIQYF | TGTGCCAGCAGCCTGGGCACGGTCTCTGAAAACATTCAGTACTTC
TRBJ1-4 | . | TRBV19 | TRBD1 | CASSNTDRGNEKLFF | TGTGCCAGTAGCAACACCGACAGGGGAAATGAAAAACTGTTTTTT
TRBJ1-3 | . | TRBV9 | . | CASSAFTGNGNTIYF | TGTGCCAGCAGCGCGTTTACGGGGAATGGAAACACCATATATTTT
TRBJ1-1 | . | TRBV19 | TRBD1 | CASSIWDRNTEAFF | TGTGCCAGTAGTATATGGGACAGGAACACTGAAGCTTTCTTT
TRBJ1-1 | . | TRBV28 | . | CASSLQHTNTEAFF | TGTGCCAGCAGTTTGCAACACACGAACACTGAAGCTTTCTTT
TRBJ1-4 | . | TRBV18 | . | CASSPGQYEKLFF | TGTGCCAGCTCACCAGGGCAATACGAAAAACTGTTTTTT